These T cell receptor beta chains were read from a single sample in a study of cytomegalovirus exposure and HLA in healthy donors. Measured with immunoSEQ multiplex PCR; TCRdb has only the in-frame clones, and not every one. The data show 90,000 or so clones, with nearly 80% seen just once and about 6.4% held by the top ten. Sequencing was carried out using PBMCs. These receptors all come from a female donor in good health and CMV-seronegative. The CDR3 runs from the conserved cysteine through the conserved F or W. Each record gives: CDR3 protein, J gene, V gene.

CDR3: CASSLPGQGADEQYF
J: TRBJ2-7
V: TRBV28

CDR3: CASSYRSEDQPQHF
J: TRBJ1-5
V: TRBV6-6

CDR3: CAISESRLAGAEQYF
J: TRBJ2-7
V: TRBV10-3

CDR3: CASRGGTYEQYF
J: TRBJ2-7
V: TRBV25-1

CDR3: CASSDPGHDNQPQHF
J: TRBJ1-5
V: TRBV2

CDR3: CASSPITGTGAGNEQFF
J: TRBJ2-1
V: TRBV7-9

CDR3: CASSEPGTNSYEQYF
J: TRBJ2-7
V: TRBV28

CDR3: CASSPRYEQYF
J: TRBJ2-7
V: TRBV28

CDR3: CASSSGQGITDTQYF
J: TRBJ2-3
V: TRBV5-1

CDR3: CASSQRTGGSLEQYF
J: TRBJ2-7
V: TRBV4-3

CDR3: CASRLTAGYPYEQYF
J: TRBJ2-7
V: TRBV27

CDR3: CASSISGAWGNQPQHF
J: TRBJ1-5
V: TRBV19

CDR3: CASTSDDLGGGYTF
J: TRBJ1-2
V: TRBV7-9

CDR3: CASSAQGDQPQHF
J: TRBJ1-5
V: TRBV7-9

CDR3: CASKERGSTDTQYF
J: TRBJ2-3
V: TRBV6-5

CDR3: CASSSPWGANEKLFF
J: TRBJ1-4
V: TRBV7-9

CDR3: CASSVAPFRDIMNTEAFF
J: TRBJ1-1
V: TRBV9

CDR3: CASSIWGRENTEAFF
J: TRBJ1-1
V: TRBV19

CDR3: CASSQAKRPYNEQFF
J: TRBJ2-1
V: TRBV14

CDR3: CAIRQGTNSPLHF
J: TRBJ1-6
V: TRBV10-3

CDR3: CASSLSQAGTDTQYF
J: TRBJ2-3
V: TRBV7-9

CDR3: CASSLDRVNTEAFF
J: TRBJ1-1
V: TRBV6-5

CDR3: CASSQDGGGTEAFF
J: TRBJ1-1
V: TRBV4-3

CDR3: CASSRTSGLRNEQFF
J: TRBJ2-1
V: TRBV5-4

CDR3: CAAKTGTPRETQYF
J: TRBJ2-5
V: TRBV28

CDR3: CASSIGQNTEAFF
J: TRBJ1-1
V: TRBV19

CDR3: CAWSGGPEILLRYF
J: TRBJ2-7
V: TRBV30

CDR3: CASSLQGLGETQYF
J: TRBJ2-5
V: TRBV5-1

CDR3: CASSIAPLNTGELFF
J: TRBJ2-2
V: TRBV19

CDR3: CASSYGGGTGDTQYF
J: TRBJ2-3
V: TRBV6-5

CDR3: CASSQDNAGFYEQYF
J: TRBJ2-7
V: TRBV4-1

CDR3: CASDRVANTGELFF
J: TRBJ2-2
V: TRBV7-9

CDR3: CASSRPGSGNTIYF
J: TRBJ1-3
V: TRBV7-9

CDR3: CASSGGLAGFLREQYF
J: TRBJ2-7
V: TRBV5-8

CDR3: CASSQDLTPPYEQYF
J: TRBJ2-7
V: TRBV14

CDR3: CASATSSGGYNEQFF
J: TRBJ2-1
V: TRBV28

CDR3: CASSYGGGDTQYF
J: TRBJ2-3
V: TRBV4-1

CDR3: CASSSRGRATEAFF
J: TRBJ1-1
V: TRBV5-6

CDR3: CSASGTPDNYEQYF
J: .
V: TRBV29-1

CDR3: CATESRTGIGRETQYF
J: TRBJ2-5
V: TRBV10-3

CDR3: CAISEGATIYF
J: TRBJ1-3
V: TRBV10-3

CDR3: CASSPPHRTYEQYF
J: TRBJ2-7
V: TRBV5-6

CDR3: CASSSGTVNEKLFF
J: TRBJ1-4
V: TRBV19

CDR3: CASSLVSYNEQFF
J: TRBJ2-1
V: TRBV5-4

CDR3: CASSFGGSGQETQYF
J: TRBJ2-5
V: TRBV7-2

CDR3: CASSLSRGLNEQYF
J: TRBJ2-7
V: TRBV6-5

CDR3: CASSYGGFGTGELFF
J: TRBJ2-2
V: TRBV13

CDR3: CASSVGAGNSNQPQHF
J: TRBJ1-5
V: TRBV9

CDR3: CASSLEGGTVAFF
J: TRBJ1-1
V: TRBV7-9

CDR3: CASSSLREGGRTQYF
J: TRBJ2-5
V: TRBV28

CDR3: CASSLGGVRIPMNTEAFF
J: TRBJ1-1
V: TRBV7-9

CDR3: CASSWMGPGGSDTQYF
J: TRBJ2-3
V: TRBV27

CDR3: CASSLWGPANYGYTF
J: TRBJ1-2
V: TRBV28